Below are 21 T cell receptor beta chains sequenced from a single sample in a study of STAT5B mutations in CD4+ large granular lymphocyte leukemia. Clones were read by immunoSEQ multiplex PCR, and TCRdb kept only the in-frame ones, dropping some. This table has 25,000 to 35,000 clones, roughly 91% appearing once. Sequencing used CD4+ T cells from blood buffy coats. The source of these receptors is a human donor in good health.

This clone was seen a single time. The rearrangement joins TRBV5-4 to TRBJ2-3; tentatively, D is TRBD1 or TRBD2 (5 bases each). The CDR3 has 13 residues. Trimming stripped 1 base from V and 5 bases from J, with 8 bases between. Germline CDR1 reads SGHNT; CDR2 reads YYREEE (reference sequence). The CDR3 nucleotides read TGTGCCAGCAGCTTGCCAGGGAGAGATACGCAGTATTTT. Translation: CASSLPGRDTQYF. Filled out from reference TRBV5-4 and TRBJ2-3, the complete variable domain reads ETGVTQSPTHLIKTRGQQVTLRCSSQSGHNTVSWYQQALGQGPQFIFQYYREEENGRGNFPPRFSGLQFPNYSSELNVNALELDDSALYLCASSLPGRDTQYFGPGTRLTVL.

The chain couples TRBV25-1 to TRBJ1-5; D unresolved. The ends were cut back, 3 bases at V and 4 bases at J, with 4 bases in the middle. The CDR3 is 12 amino acids. Germline V CDR1 and CDR2: MGHDK, SYGVNS. The CDR3 nucleotides are TGTGCCAGCAGTGAGGGGAATCAGCCCCAGCATTTT. Encoded protein: CASSEGNQPQHF.

The V gene is TRBV6-6, the J gene TRBJ1-5; the match to TRBD1 covers 9 bases. CDR1 MNHNY and CDR2 SVGAGI come from the germline V gene (reference sequence). The CDR3 is made up of 16 amino acids. The V and J ends lost 4 bases and 7 bases, in that order; junction bases with no gene match: 11. The CDR3 DNA reads as TGTGCCAGCAGTTTCCCGGGACAGGGAACGTGGCAGCCCCAGCATTTT. As protein: CASSFPGQGTWQPQHF.

The rearrangement uses TRBV25-1 and TRBJ1-2; 8 bases agree with TRBD1. The germline gives CDR1 MGHDK, CDR2 SYGVNS. The CDR3 loop spans 14 amino acids. J gave up 6 bases and V 3 bases, and 6 bases lay outside the gene matches. The CDR3 sequence is CASSDSDRVNGYTF. CDR3 nucleotide sequence: TGTGCCAGCAGTGACTCGGACAGGGTCAATGGCTACACCTTC.

The CDR3 loop reads CASSWTGSPSGTQPQHF. As DNA, the CDR3 is TGTGCCAGCAGCTGGACAGGGAGCCCTTCTGGTACTCAGCCCCAGCATTTT. The V call is TRBV28, the J call TRBJ1-5, with 8 nucleotides matching TRBD1. CDR3 length: 17 residues. Per the germline V gene, CDR1 is MDHEN and CDR2 is SYDVKM. After removal of 6 bases from V and 6 bases from J, the junction contained 16 bases not matched to a gene.

The chain links TRBV2 to TRBJ1-5; TRBD1 matches 7 bases. V gave up 7 bases and J gave up 0 bases; unmatched junction bases: 6. The CDR3 covers 15 residues. Germline lookup yields CDR1 SNHLY and CDR2 FYNNEI. The CDR3 DNA follows: TGTGCCAGCAAGCGACAGGGATATAGCAATCAGCCCCAGCATTTT. It is translated as CASKRQGYSNQPQHF.

The chain couples TRBV11-2 to TRBJ1-1; D is unclear. The germline gives CDR1 SGHAT, CDR2 FQNNGV. This CDR3 has 11 amino acids. V shed 3 bases and J shed 7 bases, with 6 bases lying between them. CDR3 amino acids: CASSFFGEAFF. DNA of the CDR3: TGTGCCAGCAGCTTTTTCGGTGAAGCTTTCTTT.

The chain uses TRBV11-3 and TRBJ2-7; weak D call: TRBD2 (5 bases). Germline V CDR1 and CDR2: SGHNT, YENEEA. Trimming left V 1 base short and J 7 bases short, with 17 bases between. CDR3 length equals 15 residues. The CDR3 protein is CASSLVGRSSGEQYF. CDR3 DNA sequence: TGTGCCAGCAGCTTAGTAGGGAGATCCTCCGGGGAGCAGTACTTC. Supplemented by reference TRBV11-3 and TRBJ2-7, the full variable domain reads EAGVVQSPRYKIIEKKQPVAFWCNPISGHNTLYWYLQNLGQGPELLIRYENEEAVDDSQLPKDRFSAERLKGVDSTLKIQPAELGDSAVYLCASSLVGRSSGEQYFGPGTRLTVT.

A word on this clone: The DNA is omitted, as the CDR3 cannot be located on it reliably, and the CDR3 follows TCRdb's listing. This sequence joins TRBV28 and TRBJ1-2. The length of the CDR3 is 20 amino acids, counting both ends. CDR1 and CDR2 (germline): MDHEN, SYDVKM. The chain's CDR3 is CASSREGGYTFAPREGGYTF.

The V gene is TRBV28, the J gene TRBJ2-2; the D gene is possibly TRBD2 (5 bases). CDR3 length: 13 amino acids. Deletions cut 6 bases from V and 6 bases from J, with 11 bases between. From germline, CDR1 is MDHEN and CDR2 SYDVKM. The CDR3 reads CASSLTRAGELFF. For the CDR3, the DNA is TGTGCCAGCAGCCTAACTAGAGCCGGGGAGCTGTTTTTT. Looking up the rest from reference TRBV28 and TRBJ2-2 gives the full variable domain: DVKVTQSSRYLVKRTGEKVFLECVQDMDHENMFWYRQDPGLGLRLIYFSYDVKMKEKGDIPEGYSVSREKKERFSLILESASTNQTSMYLCASSLTRAGELFFGEGSRLTVL.

The V call is TRBV4-1, the J call TRBJ2-1; a weak D match, TRBD2 (5 bases). With 1 base removed from V and 7 bases from J, the gap between germline ends came to 17 bases. Germline CDR1 MGHRA, CDR2 YSYEKL. This CDR3 has 16 amino acids. The CDR3 loop is CASSQGLGGLGNEQFF. DNA of the CDR3: TGCGCCAGCAGCCAAGGCCTCGGCGGGCTGGGGAATGAGCAGTTCTTC.

This sequence joins TRBV6-1 and TRBJ1-2, with D hard to call. CDR1 MNHNS and CDR2 SASEGT come from the germline V gene. This CDR3 has 14 residues. The V end lost 6 bases, the J end lost 2 bases, and 13 bases lay between the germline ends. The CDR3 region has the DNA TGTGCCAGCAGCCAGAGGGCGCAGAACTATGGCTACACCTTC. The encoded protein is CASSQRAQNYGYTF.

This clone has more than one count but fewer than ten. The chain employs TRBV28 and TRBJ1-2; 9 bases match TRBD1. This CDR3 has 15 amino acids. Germline trimming cut 6 bases from V and 8 bases from J; bases unmatched to any gene: 13. Germline V gene sequence: CDR1 MDHEN, CDR2 SYDVKM. In DNA, the CDR3 is TGTGCCAGCAGCCCGTCCCCGGGACAGGGAGGGGGCTACACCTTC. Its translation: CASSPSPGQGGGYTF.

The chain combines TRBV27 with TRBJ1-2; TRBD1 matches at 7 bases. CDR1 MNHEY and CDR2 SMNVEV come from the germline V gene (reference sequence). V lost 0 bases and J lost 6; bases outside the gene matches: 13. This CDR3 region has 17 residues. The CDR3 spells CASSLSQGGILVHGYTF. As DNA, the CDR3 is TGTGCCAGCAGTTTATCCCAGGGGGGGATTTTGGTACATGGCTACACCTTC.

The CDR3 DNA sequence: TGTGCCAGCAGCTTAGGGTGGCCAGATACGCAGTATTTT. It is translated as CASSLGWPDTQYF. The chain couples TRBV11-2 to TRBJ2-3; no definite D call. The CDR3 covers 13 residues. Germline CDR1 reads SGHAT; CDR2 reads FQNNGV. V was shortened by 1 base and J by 4 bases, with 6 bases between the two germline ends. Full variable domain (remainder filled in from reference TRBV11-2 and TRBJ2-3): EAGVAQSPRYKIIEKRQSVAFWCNPISGHATLYWYQQILGQGPKLLIQFQNNGVVDDSQLPKDRFSAERLKGVDSTLKIQPAKLEDSAVYLCASSLGWPDTQYFGPGTRLTVL.

This chain links TRBV19 with TRBJ1-2; TRBD1 aligns across 7 bases. CDR1 and CDR2 (germline): LNHDA, SQIVND (reference sequence). The CDR3 contains 18 residues. J gave up 0 bases and V 3 bases, and 13 bases lay outside the gene matches. The CDR3 loop reads CASSMYPGQHKTNYGYTF. CDR3 DNA: TGTGCCAGTAGTATGTATCCGGGACAGCATAAAACTAACTATGGCTACACCTTC. The full variable domain, in which reference TRBV19 and TRBJ1-2 provide the parts outside the CDR3, is DGGITQSPKYLFRKEGQNVTLSCEQNLNHDAMYWYRQDPGQGLRLIYYSQIVNDFQKGDIAEGYSVSREKKESFPLTVTSAQKNPTAFYLCASSMYPGQHKTNYGYTFGSGTRLTVV.

V usage is TRBV21-1 and J usage is TRBJ2-2; TRBD2, the table's D call, lacks a check against the DNA. TRBV21-1 is classified as a pseudogene. The CDR3 totals 18 residues. The CDR3 coding sequence is TGTGCCAGCAGCAAAGCCATGGTTGGCGGAGCGAACACCGGGGAGCTGTTTTTT. Protein: CASSKAMVGGANTGELFF.

The chain combines TRBV5-5 with TRBJ2-5; D gene unclear. The CDR3 length is 12 residues. Per the germline V gene, CDR1 is SGHKS and CDR2 is YYEKEE (reference sequence). Trimming stripped 1 base from V and 5 bases from J, with 6 bases between. CDR3 loop: CASSLSTETQYF. The CDR3 DNA follows: TGTGCCAGCAGCTTGTCGACGGAGACCCAGTACTTC.

The rearrangement links TRBV11-2 to TRBJ2-3; the D is unclear. There are 13 residues in the CDR3. Germline values: CDR1 SGHAT, CDR2 FQNNGV. V shed 1 base and J shed 2 bases, with 4 bases lying between them. CDR3: CASSLVPTDTQYF. The CDR3 region has the DNA TGTGCCAGCAGCTTAGTCCCCACAGATACGCAGTATTTT.

The rearrangement joins TRBV28 to TRBJ1-4; no definite D call. CDR1 is MDHEN, CDR2 SYDVKM, per germline. Between the trimmed V and J ends, which lost 6 bases and 4 bases, there was a span of 6 bases. The CDR3 runs 12 residues. CDR3 nucleotides: TGTGCCAGCAGCCTCTTTAATGAAAAACTGTTTTTT. It is translated as CASSLFNEKLFF.

The CDR3 region has the DNA TGTGCCAGTAGTGCTCAGGGTGCAGATACGCAGTATTTT. Protein sequence: CASSAQGADTQYF. The chain combines TRBV19 with TRBJ2-3, with D perhaps TRBD1 (5 bases). Germline-derived CDR1 and CDR2 are LNHDA and SQIVND (reference sequence). The ends were cut back, 5 bases at V and 4 bases at J, with 10 bases in the middle. CDR3 length: 13 amino acids.